The T cell receptor beta chain described here comes from a study of blood T cells in healthy people across ages. Study results and limitations: Donors of long life had a larger count of naive CD4+ cells and greater diversity than aged donors.

The authors ran a second PCR of roughly 6 to 12 cycles using a sample-barcoded 5' primer and a J-beta primer mix. Every cDNA was tagged by a template-switch adaptor with 12 random nucleotides. TCRdb passed the 5' RACE reads through MiXCR, listing each CDR3 protein once. The sample lists 600,000 to 1,000,000 distinct CDR3 sequences; over 45% were seen once. The donors, aged roughly 6 to 95, were healthy Caucasians from Russia. Total RNA, at least 6 micrograms per sample, came from PBMCs. With 4 bases clipped from V and 7 bases from J, the junction kept 4 bases outside the gene matches. The V gene's germline CDR1 is LGHDT and CDR2 YNNKEL (reference sequence). This CDR3 has 16 amino acids. With respect to this clonotype: The antigen is undetermined.

Sequencing was carried out using blood. V gene TRBV3-1 combines with J gene TRBJ2-1; 16 bases map to TRBD2. The origin of this receptor is a man aged 25 to 40 in good health. The CDR3 region has the DNA TGTGCCAGCAGCCGGGGACTAGCGGGAGGGAGTAATGAGCAGTTCTTC. Protein product: CASSRGLAGGSNEQFF.